The 18 T cell receptor beta chains given below trace back to one sample, sequenced in a study of technical replicates of blood from several donors. Generated by immunoSEQ multiplex PCR, the TCRdb table keeps only in-frame clones and is missing some. The data show about 12,000 clones, with approximately 95% seen just once and approximately 6.3% held by the top ten. The sample comprised PBMCs. The receptors stem from a human donor in good health.

This clone has only one observation. V usage is TRBV10-3 and J usage is TRBJ2-2; D perhaps matches TRBD2 (5 bases). V shed 11 bases and J shed 6 bases, with 16 bases lying between them. The CDR3 contains 13 residues. Germline V gives CDR1 ENHRY, CDR2 SYGVKD. The CDR3 nucleotides are TGTGCCTCCGAGTTGAGGGAAGCCGGGGAGCTGTTTTTT. This codes for CASELREAGELFF.

This sequence joins TRBV6-1 and TRBJ2-3, with 12 bases identical to TRBD2. Looked up from germline, CDR1 is MNHNS and CDR2 is SASEGT. There are 15 residues in the CDR3. The V and J ends lost 8 bases and 7 bases, in that order; junction bases with no gene match: 10. This CDR3 is CASVQTSGSGYTQYF. DNA of the CDR3: TGTGCCAGCGTTCAGACTAGCGGGAGTGGGTATACGCAGTATTTT.

J is TRBJ1-5 and V is TRBV19, with 10 bases fitting TRBD1. The CDR3 is 14 amino acids. Germline V gene sequence: CDR1 LNHDA, CDR2 SQIVND (reference sequence). After removal of 10 bases from V and 4 bases from J, the junction contained 7 bases not matched to a gene. In DNA, the CDR3 is TGTGCCACCTCCGGACAGGGGGGTAATCAGCCCCAGCATTTT. Translation gives CATSGQGGNQPQHF.

The chain uses TRBV5-1 and TRBJ2-7, with D possibly TRBD2 on 6 matching bases. Trimming pared 3 bases from V and 4 bases from J, leaving 17 bases between. Germline V CDR1 and CDR2: SGHRS, YFSETQ. The CDR3 contains 15 residues. The CDR3 DNA reads TGCGCCAGCAGCTACTTTTCCGGGGGAGCGTACGAGCAGTACTTC. This sequence encodes CASSYFSGGAYEQYF.

The chain recombines TRBV19 with TRBJ1-5; TRBD1 aligns across 7 bases. Germline CDR1 is LNHDA and CDR2 is SQIVND (reference sequence). V gave up 5 bases and J gave up 6 bases; unmatched junction bases: 4. The CDR3 is 13 amino acids. This CDR3 reads CASSLTGVQPQHF. The CDR3 DNA follows: TGTGCCAGTAGTCTCACAGGGGTTCAGCCCCAGCATTTT.

The chain uses TRBV5-4 and TRBJ1-2, with 8 bases identical to TRBD1. Per the germline V gene, CDR1 is SGHNT and CDR2 is YYREEE (reference sequence). The CDR3 is 14 residues long. The J segment lost 8 bases and the V segment lost 4 bases, leaving 10 bases of the junction unmatched. The CDR3 sequence: CASSQDRVENGYTF. The CDR3 DNA sequence: TGTGCCAGCAGCCAGGACAGGGTAGAGAACGGCTACACCTTC.

This sequence joins TRBV11-2 and TRBJ1-1; D might be TRBD1 (5 bases). Per germline, CDR1 SGHAT and CDR2 FQNNGV. V was shortened by 3 bases and J by 1 base, with 9 bases between the two germline ends. The CDR3 consists of 14 residues. The CDR3 loop is CASSFPTANTEAFF. In DNA, the CDR3 is TGTGCCAGCAGCTTTCCGACAGCGAACACTGAAGCTTTCTTT.

The chain has TRBV10-1 and TRBJ1-1; 7 bases are shared with TRBD1. Germline loops: CDR1 WNHNN, CDR2 SYGVQD (reference sequence). The CDR3 has 15 residues. V dropped 4 bases and J dropped 0; count of bases not matched to a gene: 5. As DNA, the CDR3 is TGCGCCAGCAGTGCGAGGGGGCTGGTGAACACTGAAGCTTTCTTT. Protein: CASSARGLVNTEAFF.

The V gene is TRBV28, the J gene TRBJ2-1; perhaps TRBD1 as D (6 bases). Trimming pared 5 bases from V and 5 bases from J, leaving 10 bases between. In germline, CDR1 is MDHEN, CDR2 SYDVKM. This CDR3 spans 13 amino acids. The CDR3 region is CASSLNRDNEQFF. The CDR3 coding sequence is TGTGCCAGCAGTCTAAACAGGGACAATGAGCAGTTCTTC.

The chain has TRBV19 and TRBJ1-1; D is unresolved. CDR1 is LNHDA and CDR2 is SQIVND in the germline V gene (reference sequence). The V end lost 0 bases, the J end lost 7 bases, and 9 bases lay between the germline ends. The CDR3 is 13 residues long. For the CDR3, the DNA is TGTGCCAGTAGTATAGAGCGGGGAAGTGAAGCTTTCTTT. Its translation is CASSIERGSEAFF.

The chain employs TRBV29-1 and TRBJ2-3; 8 positions agree with TRBD2. The ends lost 5 bases at V and 3 bases at J; junction bases unmatched: 4. Germline V gene sequence: CDR1 SQVTM, CDR2 ANQGSEA. The CDR3 loop spans 13 amino acids. The CDR3 sequence is CSVRAGGTDTQYF. CDR3 nucleotides: TGCAGCGTTCGGGCGGGAGGAACAGATACGCAGTATTTT.

This clone has more than one count but fewer than ten. The chain links TRBV6-1 to TRBJ2-3; D gene uncertain. V shed 7 bases and J shed 5 bases, with 13 bases lying between them. The V gene's germline CDR1 is MNHNS and CDR2 SASEGT. The CDR3 totals 13 residues. The CDR3 here is CASTNIPGDTQYF. The CDR3 DNA follows: TGTGCCAGCACTAATATCCCCGGAGATACGCAGTATTTT.

The chain has TRBV30 and TRBJ2-1; unclear D gene. The germline CDR1 and CDR2 sequences are GTSNPN and SVGIG (reference sequence). This CDR3 comprises 15 residues. V was trimmed by 0 bases and J by 4 bases, leaving 13 bases between them. The CDR3 coding sequence is TGTGCCTGGAGTGTAGCGACGACTTTATACAATGAGCAGTTCTTC. It codes for CAWSVATTLYNEQFF.

The V call is TRBV2, the J call TRBJ2-4; D might be TRBD2 (6 bases). The CDR3 contains 13 residues. The germline V gene encodes CDR1 SNHLY and CDR2 FYNNEI. Trimming pared 8 bases from V and 6 bases from J, leaving 14 bases between. The CDR3 region has the DNA TGTGCCAGCGGGGGGACTGTCGGAAACATTCAGTACTTC. It encodes CASGGTVGNIQYF.

The chain couples TRBV19 to TRBJ1-4; maybe TRBD1 (6 bases). CDR3 size: 15 residues. Germline V CDR1 and CDR2: LNHDA, SQIVND (reference sequence). V was pared by 4 bases and J by 0 bases, with 9 bases between. As DNA, the CDR3 is TGTGCCAGTAGTACCCGACAGGCAACTAATGAAAAACTGTTTTTT. As protein: CASSTRQATNEKLFF.

The chain recombines TRBV6-1 with TRBJ2-3, with D possibly being TRBD1 (6 bases). Germline CDR1 MNHNS, CDR2 SASEGT. Between the trimmed V and J ends, which lost 7 bases and 2 bases, there was a span of 16 bases. The CDR3 has 15 amino acids. The CDR3: CASTGTWDNTDTQYF. The CDR3, as DNA: TGTGCCAGCACCGGGACGTGGGACAACACAGATACGCAGTATTTT.

This clone was picked up a small number of times. CDR3 sequence: CASSYEGVGQYF. DNA for the CDR3: TGTGCCAGCAGTTATGAGGGGGTAGGGCAGTACTTC. This rearrangement joins TRBV6-5 to TRBJ2-7; tentative D call: TRBD1 (6 bases). Germline CDR1 reads MNHEY; CDR2 reads SVGAGI. Trimming left V 3 bases short and J 9 bases short, with 12 bases between. The CDR3 loop spans 12 amino acids.

This clone has just one count. The V gene is TRBV5-1, the J gene TRBJ2-5; possible D gene TRBD2, 5 bases. The CDR3 consists of 15 residues. Germline-derived CDR1 and CDR2 are SGHRS and YFSETQ. Trimming cost V 0 bases and J 4 bases, with 13 bases left between them. The CDR3 region is CASSLGVGESETQYF. CDR3 nucleotides: TGCGCCAGCAGCTTGGGGGTCGGGGAGTCAGAGACCCAGTACTTC.